The T cell receptor beta chain under discussion was sequenced for a study of CD8 T cells in ankylosing spondylitis. The study, taken as a whole, reports: Among TCR beta sequences, a motif of eight or nine highly homologous variants appeared characteristic of ankylosing spondylitis blood. Disease-associated clones were reportedly significantly overrepresented in matched ankylosing spondylitis synovial fluid.

The germline CDR1 and CDR2 sequences are DFQATT and SNEGSKA (reference sequence). V shed 6 bases and J 11 bases; nucleotides not matched to a gene: 14. The CDR3 is 13 amino acids. This clonotype was seen repeatedly, ten times or more. Its antigen remains unidentified. Preparation of TCR beta libraries was done by quantitative 5'-RACE with molecular barcodes. TCRdb reprocessed the 5' RACE reads with MiXCR, giving one entry per CDR3 protein. Of about 800,000 distinct CDR3 sequences in the sample, 12% were seen once. The chain has TRBV20-1 and TRBJ1-1, with 8 bases fitting TRBD1. The sequenced sample consisted of blood, either unsorted or a sorted T cell fraction (not recorded which). The origin of this receptor is a male donor with ankylosing spondylitis. The CDR3 nucleotides are TGCAGTGCCCCACCGACAGGGGCCTCCCGGGCTTTCTTT. Its translation is CSAPPTGASRAFF.